Below, one T cell receptor beta chain is given with its context. The antigen remains unidentified. Libraries were prepared by immunoSEQ multiplex PCR; TCRdb keeps only in-frame clonotypes and omits some of them. This sample has approximately 85,000 clones, with about 83% found just once. The sample belongs to a study of radiotherapy plus CTLA-4 blockade in lung cancer. On the study more broadly: Patients showed objective responses in around a sixth of cases and disease control in roughly 31%. General study findings and limits: The authors reported that early blood T cell clone dynamics, with interferon-beta, best predicted response. Radiotherapy was combined with ipilimumab, and tumor-derived TCR clones then expanded in blood.

V lost 6 bases and J lost 3; bases outside the gene matches: 7. The CDR3 sequence is 15 residues long. The V gene's germline CDR1 is LNHDA and CDR2 SQIVND (reference sequence). The origin of this receptor is a human donor with non-small cell lung cancer that progressed on radiotherapy plus ipilimumab. The rearrangement uses TRBV19 and TRBJ2-7; 11 bases align to TRBD1. The specimen was peripheral blood, collected from a patient treated with radiotherapy plus ipilimumab. The CDR3 reads CASSPDRGRNYEQYF. CDR3 bases: TGTGCCAGTAGCCCGGACAGGGGGCGCAACTACGAGCAGTACTTC. The full variable domain, in which reference TRBV19 and TRBJ2-7 provide the parts outside the CDR3, is DGGITQSPKYLFRKEGQNVTLSCEQNLNHDAMYWYRQDPGQGLRLIYYSQIVNDFQKGDIAEGYSVSREKKESFPLTVTSAQKNPTAFYLCASSPDRGRNYEQYFGPGTRLTVT.